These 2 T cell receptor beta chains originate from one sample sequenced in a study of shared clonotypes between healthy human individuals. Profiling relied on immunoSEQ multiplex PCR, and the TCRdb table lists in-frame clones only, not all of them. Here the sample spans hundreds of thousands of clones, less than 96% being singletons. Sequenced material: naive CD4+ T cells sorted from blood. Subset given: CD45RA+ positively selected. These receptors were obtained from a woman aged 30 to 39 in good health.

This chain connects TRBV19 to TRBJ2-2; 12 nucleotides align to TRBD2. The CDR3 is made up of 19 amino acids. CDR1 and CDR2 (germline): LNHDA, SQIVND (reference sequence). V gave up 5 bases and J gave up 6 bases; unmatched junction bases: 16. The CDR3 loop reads CASSGAGTSGFWGPGELFF. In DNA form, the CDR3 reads TGTGCCAGTAGTGGAGCCGGGACTAGCGGGTTCTGGGGCCCCGGGGAGCTGTTTTTT.

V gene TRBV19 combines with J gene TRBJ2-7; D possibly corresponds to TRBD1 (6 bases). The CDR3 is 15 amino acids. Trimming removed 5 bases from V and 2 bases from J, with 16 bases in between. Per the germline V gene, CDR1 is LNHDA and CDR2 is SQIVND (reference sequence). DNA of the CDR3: TGTGCCAGTAGTCAAAAGGGGGACCCGGCCTACGAGCAGTACTTC. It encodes CASSQKGDPAYEQYF.